The rows below give T cell receptor beta chains drawn from one sample of a study of blood T cell repertoires in COVID-19. Here immunoSEQ multiplex PCR was the method, and the copy in TCRdb shows in-frame clones only, minus some. The sample shows approximately 60,000 clones, more than 75% of them seen only once. Material: peripheral blood. The origin of the receptors is a man between 60 and 75 years old with active or convalescent COVID-19. Both conserved end residues are part of each CDR3. The D gene is left open where the match is weak. Only part of the rows carry a size: once, few, many, or a class if the clone is expanded.

J	size	V	D	CDR3	DNA
TRBJ2-1	-	TRBV15	-	CATSGGPRKGVNEQFF	TGTGCCACCAGCGGCGGGCCGAGGAAGGGGGTCAATGAGCAGTTCTTC
TRBJ1-1	few	TRBV5-1	-	CASSFSGTEAFF	TGCGCCAGCAGCTTTTCAGGGACTGAAGCTTTCTTT
TRBJ1-1	once	TRBV19	-	CASSKSQELNTEAFF	TGTGCCAGTAGTAAATCACAAGAATTGAACACTGAAGCTTTCTTT
TRBJ2-7	-	TRBV29-1	-	CSVEKGPYEQYF	TGCAGCGTTGAAAAGGGGCCCTACGAGCAGTACTTC
TRBJ2-1	-	TRBV7-3	TRBD2	CASSSQLAGGREQFF	TGTGCCAGCAGCTCCCAACTAGCGGGGGGGCGGGAGCAGTTCTTC
TRBJ2-5	once	TRBV5-5	TRBD1	CASSAGDSQTQYF	TGTGCCAGCAGCGCCGGGGACAGTCAGACCCAGTACTTC
TRBJ2-1	-	TRBV19	TRBD2	CASSQRTSGGVSYNEQFF	TGTGCCAGTAGTCAAAGGACTAGCGGGGGGGTTTCCTACAATGAGCAGTTCTTC
TRBJ2-1	-	TRBV24-1	TRBD2	CATSELGTSGSYNEQFF	TGTGCCACCAGTGAACTCGGGACTAGCGGATCCTACAATGAGCAGTTCTTC
TRBJ2-1	-	TRBV24-1	-	CPYRGDNEQFF	TGTCCCTACCGCGGGGACAATGAGCAGTTCTTC
TRBJ1-2	once	TRBV5-1	-	CASSLAVNYGYTF	TGCGCCAGCAGCTTGGCGGTCAACTATGGCTACACCTTC